One TCR beta chain is described in this entry. The sample is drawn from a study of blood T cell repertoires in COVID-19. Study overall: COVID-19 samples from acute and convalescent phases originated in the United States, Italy and Spain. T cells, B-cell-depleted T cells, or PBMCs supplied cDNA or gDNA.

In the authors' methods: Amplification from reference gene primers served as the basis for estimated nucleated cell counts. The method was immunoSEQ multiplex PCR; TCRdb's version includes in-frame clones alone and lacks a portion of them. V and J calls and clone size are copied from that table; D and trimming were computed from the DNA. The profile shows about 100,000 clones, roughly 90% of them singletons. The sequence derives from a human donor with active COVID-19. The donor label of this sample is uncertain. The source material was peripheral blood.

CDR3 in amino acids: CASYRDRGPDTQYF. Written as DNA, the CDR3 is TGCGCCAGCTACCGGGACAGGGGGCCAGATACGCAGTATTTT. The gene calls are TRBV5-1 and TRBJ2-3; 12 nucleotides agree with TRBD1. Germline CDR1 and CDR2: SGHRS and YFSETQ. The CDR3 totals 14 residues. J lost 4 bases, V lost 7 bases, and 4 bases had no gene match.